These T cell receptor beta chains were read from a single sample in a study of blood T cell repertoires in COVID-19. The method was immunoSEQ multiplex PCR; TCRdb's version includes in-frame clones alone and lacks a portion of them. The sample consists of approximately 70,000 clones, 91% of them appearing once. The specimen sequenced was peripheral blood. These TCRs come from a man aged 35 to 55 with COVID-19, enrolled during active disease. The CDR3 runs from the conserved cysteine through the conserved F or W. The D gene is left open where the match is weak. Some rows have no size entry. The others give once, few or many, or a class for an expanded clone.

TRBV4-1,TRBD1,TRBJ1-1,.,CASSQARRTGDTEAFF,TGCGCCAGCAGCCAAGCCAGGAGGACAGGGGACACTGAAGCTTTCTTT
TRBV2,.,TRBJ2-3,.,CASSAGQLTDTQYF,TGTGCCAGCAGTGCGGGACAACTCACAGATACGCAGTATTTT
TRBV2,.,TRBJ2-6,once,CASSGTSGANVLTF,TGTGCCAGCAGTGGTACTTCTGGGGCCAACGTCCTGACTTTC
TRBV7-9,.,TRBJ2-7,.,CASSFAQRVGEQYF,TGTGCCAGCAGCTTTGCGCAGCGGGTAGGAGAGCAGTACTTC
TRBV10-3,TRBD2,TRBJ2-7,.,CAISESERAGLDEQYF,TGTGCCATCAGTGAGTCGGAAAGGGCCGGACTAGACGAGCAGTACTTC
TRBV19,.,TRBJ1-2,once,CASSIRTPGGYGYTF,TGTGCCAGTAGTATCCGGACTCCCGGGGGGTATGGCTACACCTTC
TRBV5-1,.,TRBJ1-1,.,CASRELYTEAFF,TGCGCCAGCAGGGAACTATACACTGAAGCTTTCTTT
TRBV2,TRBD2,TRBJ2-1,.,CASRQLAVNNEQFF,TGTGCCAGCAGGCAGCTAGCGGTGAACAATGAGCAGTTCTTC
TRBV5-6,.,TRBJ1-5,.,CASSERGRGLTPPQHF,TGTGCCAGCAGCGAAAGGGGGAGGGGACTAACCCCGCCCCAGCATTTT
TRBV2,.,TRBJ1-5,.,CASSGASVNQPQHF,TGTGCCAGCAGTGGGGCCTCGGTTAATCAGCCCCAGCATTTT
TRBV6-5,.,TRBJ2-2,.,CASRISSTGELFF,TGTGCCAGCAGGATAAGTAGCACCGGGGAGCTGTTTTTT
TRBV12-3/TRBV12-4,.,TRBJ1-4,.,CSSAGAPNEKLFF,TGTTCCTCTGCGGGGGCCCCTAATGAAAAACTGTTTTTT
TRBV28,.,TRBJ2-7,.,CASLRGFGLYEQYF,TGTGCCAGCCTTAGGGGTTTCGGGCTCTACGAGCAGTACTTC
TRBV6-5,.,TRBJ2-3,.,CASRSTAANTQYF,TGTGCCAGCAGGTCAACGGCGGCAAATACGCAGTATTTT
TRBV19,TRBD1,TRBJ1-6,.,CASSGGTDNSPLHF,TGTGCCAGTAGTGGAGGGACAGACAATTCACCCCTCCACTTT
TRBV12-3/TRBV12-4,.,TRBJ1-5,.,CASRISSNQPQHF,TGTGCCAGCAGAATTAGTAGCAATCAGCCCCAGCATTTT
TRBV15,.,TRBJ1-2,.,CATSRGAGPYGYTF,TGTGCCACCAGCAGAGGGGCAGGGCCCTATGGCTACACCTTC
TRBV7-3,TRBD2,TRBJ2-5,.,CASSSSGGASETQYF,TGTGCCAGCAGTTCTAGCGGGGGGGCCAGTGAGACCCAGTACTTC
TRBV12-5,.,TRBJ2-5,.,CASALPVRAETQYF,TGTGCTAGTGCCCTCCCGGTCAGGGCGGAGACCCAGTACTTC